This TCR beta chain was sequenced in a study of blood T cell repertoires in COVID-19. Study information: The cDNA or gDNA used as material had been derived from T cells, B-cell-depleted T cells, or PBMCs.

Sequencing used immunoSEQ multiplex PCR; TCRdb keeps in-frame clones, though not all of them. The sample lists 200,000 to 250,000 clones, approximately 90% seen once, with roughly 2.7% in the top ten. Germline loops: CDR1 SGHRS, CDR2 YFSETQ. V lost 4 bases, J lost 8 bases, and 23 bases stayed unmatched. The CDR3 loop spans 18 amino acids. Specimen: peripheral blood. The clonotype comes from a man in his thirties or forties with COVID-19, enrolled during active disease. This rearrangement joins TRBV5-1 to TRBJ1-2, with TRBD1 identical over 7 bases. As DNA, the CDR3 is TGCGCCAGCAGCCCCCAAGGGACCGCAGGGGGAACCCTGTACGGCTACACCTTC. This gives the protein CASSPQGTAGGTLYGYTF.